This T cell receptor beta chain was documented in a study of T-cell reconstitution after alpha-beta-depleted transplantation in children. V was trimmed by 0 bases and J by 4 bases, leaving 16 bases between them. This CDR3 is built from 16 residues. CDR1 is SGDLS, CDR2 YYNGEE, per germline. As it was prepared, the TCRbeta library received unique molecular identifiers. A single record per CDR3 protein comes from TCRdb applying MiXCR to the PCR reads. The table includes about 500,000 distinct CDR3 sequences, roughly 33% detected once. Sample: PBMCs from the stem cell graft donor, taken from the stem cell graft. The rearrangement joins TRBV9 to TRBJ1-2, with a possible D match to TRBD1 (5 bases). The clonotype comes from a human donor who donated a stem cell graft to a child with aplastic anemia. For the CDR3, the DNA is TGTGCCAGCAGCGTAGGGGCACGGGGCGGTAGCTATGGCTACACCTTC. This gives the protein CASSVGARGGSYGYTF.